A single sample gave rise to the 12 T cell receptor beta chains below, sequenced in a study of cytomegalovirus exposure and HLA in healthy donors. With 60 Vbeta and 13 Jbeta primers, the PCR was carried out. Measured with immunoSEQ multiplex PCR; TCRdb has only the in-frame clones, and not every one. The table lists approximately 90,000 clones, 65% to 80% of them singletons. The sequenced material came from PBMCs. The source is a man between 35 and 55 years old in good health and CMV-seronegative.

A few counts support this clone. The V call is TRBV5-1, the J call TRBJ1-1; the match to TRBD1 covers 9 bases. The trim removed 4 bases at V and 4 bases at J, leaving 8 bases unmatched. The CDR3 is made up of 15 amino acids. The V gene's germline CDR1 is SGHRS and CDR2 YFSETQ. CDR3 sequence reads: CASSTQGAQGTEAFF. CDR3 nucleotide sequence: TGCGCCAGCAGCACACAGGGGGCGCAGGGCACTGAAGCTTTCTTT.

J is TRBJ2-7 and V is TRBV11-2, with 8 bases identical to TRBD1. Trimming at V came to 5 bases and at J to 2 bases, leaving 5 bases not matched to a gene. The CDR3 length is 14 residues. Per the germline V gene, CDR1 is SGHAT and CDR2 is FQNNGV. CDR3 region: CASSLGQGAYEQYF. The CDR3 nucleotides read TGTGCCAGCAGCCTTGGACAGGGCGCCTACGAGCAGTACTTC. Full variable domain (outside the CDR3, taken from reference TRBV11-2 and TRBJ2-7): EAGVAQSPRYKIIEKRQSVAFWCNPISGHATLYWYQQILGQGPKLLIQFQNNGVVDDSQLPKDRFSAERLKGVDSTLKIQPAKLEDSAVYLCASSLGQGAYEQYFGPGTRLTVT.

The chain couples TRBV21-1 to TRBJ2-3; no DNA check was done on the table's D call, TRBD1. TRBV21-1 is designated a pseudogene. There are 20 residues in the CDR3. The CDR3 bases are TGTGCCAGCAGCCAAACGGTTCAGGGCAGGGCAGGGGTTAAGTGGAATACGCAGTATTTT. Protein: CASSQTVQGRAGVKWNTQYF.

The gene calls are TRBV29-1 and TRBJ2-7; D is possibly TRBD1 (6 bases). The CDR3 sequence is 12 residues long. The V and J ends lost 7 bases and 1 base respectively, with 11 bases between them. Per germline, CDR1 SQVTM and CDR2 ANQGSEA. This CDR3 is CSASDSSYEQYF. CDR3 DNA: TGCAGCGCTTCGGACAGTTCCTACGAGCAGTACTTC.

The V and J genes are TRBV4-1 and TRBJ2-1, with D tentatively TRBD1 (5 bases). Deletions cut 0 bases from V and 3 bases from J, with 15 bases between. The CDR3 is 17 residues long. Germline CDR1 is MGHRA and CDR2 is YSYEKL. Here the CDR3 DNA reads TGCGCCAGCAGCCAAGATTTGCCCGGACACCTCTACAATGAGCAGTTCTTC. Its translation: CASSQDLPGHLYNEQFF.

This clone was counted a single time. This chain uses TRBV5-6 with TRBJ1-4; D uncertain. The V gene lost 0 bases and the J gene lost 4 bases, with 19 bases spanning the gap. CDR1 and CDR2 from the germline V gene are SGHDT and YYEEEE. The CDR3 has 18 amino acids. The CDR3 coding sequence is TGTGCCAGCAGCTTGGAGAGTTACCCCCATCGTTTTAATGAAAAACTGTTTTTT. It is translated as CASSLESYPHRFNEKLFF.

V and J are TRBV25-1 and TRBJ1-2; a possible D gene is TRBD1 (6 bases). The length of the CDR3 is 13 residues. Deletions cut 0 bases from V and 6 bases from J, with 8 bases between. Per germline, CDR1 MGHDK and CDR2 SYGVNS. CDR3 sequence: CASSEYDRHGYTF. The CDR3 region has the DNA TGTGCCAGCAGTGAATATGACAGGCATGGCTACACCTTC.

This clone was counted once. The chain couples TRBV7-9 to TRBJ2-1; a possible D gene is TRBD1 (6 bases). The CDR3 is made up of 14 amino acids. The V and J ends lost 6 bases and 5 bases respectively, with 14 bases between them. Germline V CDR1 and CDR2: SEHNR, FQNEAQ (reference sequence). In DNA, the CDR3 is TGTGCCAGCAGAACCCGGACAGACGACAATGAGCAGTTCTTC. It is translated as CASRTRTDDNEQFF.

The CDR3 DNA is TGTGCCAGTAGTAAGCTTAAGGGACAGGGTGTATCCCTCCACTTT. Amino acid sequence: CASSKLKGQGVSLHF. V usage is TRBV19 and J usage is TRBJ1-6; 9 nucleotides match TRBD1. Unmatched junction bases numbered 12, after V lost 4 bases and J lost 14 bases. Per the germline V gene, CDR1 is LNHDA and CDR2 is SQIVND (reference sequence). The CDR3 length is 15 residues.

This clone was picked up one time. The J gene is TRBJ1-5, the V gene TRBV30, with TRBD1 as a possible D gene (5 bases). The CDR3 length is 13 residues. Germline V gene data show CDR1 as GTSNPN and CDR2 as SVGIG (reference sequence). Trimming removed 0 bases from V and 5 bases from J, with 8 bases in between. The CDR3: CAWSVQGDQPQHF. The CDR3 nucleotides read TGTGCCTGGAGTGTACAAGGGGATCAGCCCCAGCATTTT. Full variable domain (remainder filled in from reference TRBV30 and TRBJ1-5): SQTIHQWPATLVQPVGSPLSLECTVEGTSNPNLYWYRQAAGRGLQLLFYSVGIGQISSEVPQNLSASRPQDRQFILSSKKLLLSDSGFYLCAWSVQGDQPQHFGDGTRLSIL.

The J gene is TRBJ1-6, the V gene TRBV7-2; 9 nucleotides line up with TRBD1. The V gene's germline CDR1 is SGHTA and CDR2 FQGNSA. The CDR3 has 15 amino acids. V was pared by 3 bases and J by 10 bases, with 7 bases of the junction left unmatched. The CDR3 DNA is TGTGCCAGCAGCTTTGGACAGGGGATCTACTCACCCCTCCACTTT. Protein: CASSFGQGIYSPLHF.

The rearrangement links TRBV6-5 to TRBJ1-1; 7 nucleotides align to TRBD1. The germline CDR1 and CDR2 sequences are MNHEY and SVGAGI. The CDR3 consists of 13 residues. J was trimmed by 4 bases and V by 6 bases; bases with no gene match: 5. The CDR3 region has the DNA TGTGCCAGCAGCGTTGACAGGGCCACTGAAGCTTTCTTT. This codes for CASSVDRATEAFF.